Each of the 2 T cell receptor beta chains below was sequenced from the same sample in a study of post-analysis software for immune sequencing data. Whole-study results and caveats: TRBV5-6, TRBV5-1 and TRBV20-1 were among a few TRBV segments more frequent in patients than controls.

Libraries were made from TCR beta cDNA, and they carried unique molecular identifiers. TCRdb recomputed calls from the PCR reads with MiXCR, one row per CDR3 protein. The repertoire holds some 260,000 distinct CDR3 sequences, about 40% seen once, with more than 4% in the top ten. These TCRs' antigens remain unknown. Material for sequencing was blood. All receptors derive from a girl between 10 and 17 years old with multiple sclerosis.

The V call is TRBV29-1, the J call TRBJ1-2, with 9 bases aligning to TRBD1. Germline V lookup: CDR1 SQVTM, CDR2 ANQGSEA. CDR3 length: 14 residues. The ends lost 4 bases at V and 4 bases at J; junction bases unmatched: 7. Here the CDR3 reads CSVGDRERGYGYTF. CDR3 sequence (DNA): TGCAGCGTTGGGGACAGGGAGAGGGGCTATGGCTACACCTTC.

Ten or more counts support this clonotype. The J gene is TRBJ2-1, the V gene TRBV12-5; 7 nucleotides align to TRBD2. CDR1 and CDR2 (germline): LGHNT, FRNRAP. The junction had 2 bases not matched to a gene; V was cut back by 3 bases and J by 0 bases. The CDR3 sequence is 15 residues long. CDR3 in amino acids: CASGFGGSSYNEQFF. DNA of the CDR3: TGTGCTAGTGGTTTCGGGGGGAGCTCCTACAATGAGCAGTTCTTC. Complete variable domain (other parts from reference TRBV12-5 and TRBJ2-1): DARVTQTPRHKVTEMGQEVTMRCQPILGHNTVFWYRQTMMQGLELLAYFRNRAPLDDSGMPKDRFSAEMPDATLATLKIQPSEPRDSAVYFCASGFGGSSYNEQFFGPGTRLTVL.